This entry is about one T cell receptor beta chain. Sequenced by immunoSEQ multiplex PCR; TCRdb stores in-frame clones only, minus some. The sample includes under 40,000 clones, more than 75% of them seen just once. This specimen comes from a study of T cell changes during pregnancy in multiple sclerosis. The germline gives CDR1 SGHRS, CDR2 YFSETQ. J was trimmed by 1 base and V by 4 bases; bases with no gene match: 3. The CDR3 loop spans 14 amino acids. The sequence derives from a female donor in good health, enrolled as a control in a pregnancy study. The sample here was peripheral blood, taken in the second trimester of pregnancy. The chain links TRBV5-1 to TRBJ2-3, with 7 bases identical to TRBD2. For the CDR3, the DNA is TGCGCCAGCAGCGGGAGGGCCGGCACAGATACGCAGTATTTT. This encodes CASSGRAGTDTQYF. The complete variable domain, with remaining parts taken from reference TRBV5-1 and TRBJ2-3, reads KAGVTQTPRYLIKTRGQQVTLSCSPISGHRSVSWYQQTPGQGLQFLFEYFSETQRNKGNFPGRFSGRQFSNSRSEMNVSTLELGDSALYLCASSGRAGTDTQYFGPGTRLTVL.